Each of the 29 T cell receptor beta chains below was sequenced from the same sample in a study of blood T cell repertoires in COVID-19. Sequencing was performed with immunoSEQ multiplex PCR; in TCRdb, only in-frame clones are kept and a portion is missing. Of 200,000 to 250,000 clones listed, less than 85% are singletons. Source material: peripheral blood. The receptors were sampled from an older woman with acute or convalescent COVID-19.

The rearrangement joins TRBV2 to TRBJ1-6; D gene ambiguous. Trimming stripped 6 bases from V and 7 bases from J, with 13 bases between. The CDR3 covers 14 residues. Germline values: CDR1 SNHLY, CDR2 FYNNEI. CDR3 amino acids: CASRTGRGNSPLHF. CDR3 bases: TGTGCCAGCAGGACCGGGAGAGGGAATTCACCCCTCCACTTT.

The chain combines TRBV5-1 with TRBJ1-4; D remains unclear. Germline V gives CDR1 SGHRS, CDR2 YFSETQ. V lost 2 bases to trimming and J lost 0 bases, with 11 bases between them. The CDR3 consists of 16 residues. The CDR3 sequence: CASSLSGTATNEKLFF. The CDR3 DNA sequence: TGCGCCAGCAGCTTATCTGGTACAGCAACTAATGAAAAACTGTTTTTT. Filled out from reference TRBV5-1 and TRBJ1-4, the complete variable domain reads KAGVTQTPRYLIKTRGQQVTLSCSPISGHRSVSWYQQTPGQGLQFLFEYFSETQRNKGNFPGRFSGRQFSNSRSEMNVSTLELGDSALYLCASSLSGTATNEKLFFGSGTQLSVL.

The chain couples TRBV15 to TRBJ2-7, with 9 bases aligning to TRBD2. CDR3 length equals 13 residues. Losses at the gene ends were 8 bases for V and 3 bases for J; bases not matched to a gene: 5. Germline-derived CDR1 and CDR2 are LNHNV and YYDKDF (reference sequence). The CDR3 loop is CATRASGNYEQYF. CDR3 in DNA: TGTGCCACCCGGGCTAGCGGGAACTACGAGCAGTACTTC.

The chain employs TRBV19 and TRBJ2-1; 13 bases map to TRBD2. The ends lost 1 base at V and 4 bases at J; junction bases unmatched: 4. Per germline, CDR1 LNHDA and CDR2 SQIVND (reference sequence). This CDR3 is 17 amino acids long. The CDR3 DNA reads as TGTGCCAGTAGTATAGGGAGGACTAGCGGGGGTTACAATGAGCAGTTCTTC. This sequence encodes CASSIGRTSGGYNEQFF. Combining the CDR3 with reference TRBV19 and TRBJ2-1 gives the whole variable domain DGGITQSPKYLFRKEGQNVTLSCEQNLNHDAMYWYRQDPGQGLRLIYYSQIVNDFQKGDIAEGYSVSREKKESFPLTVTSAQKNPTAFYLCASSIGRTSGGYNEQFFGPGTRLTVL.

The chain couples TRBV30 to TRBJ1-1; the match to TRBD1 covers 7 bases. The CDR3 is made up of 15 amino acids. Unmatched junction bases numbered 10, after V lost 1 base and J lost 5 bases. Germline CDR1 reads GTSNPN; CDR2 reads SVGIG (reference sequence). The CDR3 DNA is TGTGCCTGGAGTGCAAACTCAGGGGGGCGGACTGAAGCTTTCTTT. Protein: CAWSANSGGRTEAFF.

V and J are TRBV9 and TRBJ2-2, with D hard to call. Germline V gene lookup returns CDR1 SGDLS and CDR2 YYNGEE. This CDR3 is built from 15 residues. V gave up 2 bases and J gave up 6 bases, with 14 bases separating them. CDR3 amino acids: CASSVDTLDSGELFF. CDR3 bases: TGTGCCAGCAGCGTCGATACCCTAGATTCCGGGGAGCTGTTTTTT. Full variable domain (outside the CDR3, taken from reference TRBV9 and TRBJ2-2): DSGVTQTPKHLITATGQRVTLRCSPRSGDLSVYWYQQSLDQGLQFLIQYYNGEERAKGNILERFSAQQFPDLHSELNLSSLELGDSALYFCASSVDTLDSGELFFGEGSRLTVL.

The chain carries TRBV2 and TRBJ2-5; tentatively, D is TRBD2 (7 bases). The germline V gene has CDR1 SNHLY and CDR2 FYNNEI. The V end was cut by 4 bases, the J end by 4 bases, with 13 bases between. The CDR3 runs 14 residues. CDR3 coding DNA: TGTGCCAGCAGTGTGGAGGGGGAGGGAGAGACCCAGTACTTC. This translates into CASSVEGEGETQYF.

The rearrangement links TRBV20-1 to TRBJ2-1; D is unresolved. The CDR3 spans 14 residues. Trimming shortened V by 3 bases and J by 0 bases, and 9 bases separated the two germline ends. Germline assignment: CDR1 DFQATT and CDR2 SNEGSKA (reference sequence). This chain's CDR3 is CSASKLVSYNEQFF. CDR3 bases: TGCAGTGCTAGTAAATTAGTCTCCTACAATGAGCAGTTCTTC.

The chain couples TRBV19 to TRBJ2-2; 12 bases line up with TRBD2. Germline CDR1 reads LNHDA; CDR2 reads SQIVND (reference sequence). The CDR3 extends over 20 amino acids. V shed 6 bases, J shed 5 bases, and the junction held 19 bases outside the gene matches. CDR3 residues: CASRPGLRPTSGRGTGELFF. DNA for the CDR3: TGTGCCAGTAGGCCGGGACTTCGGCCGACTAGCGGGAGAGGGACCGGGGAGCTGTTTTTT.

This sequence joins TRBV24-1 and TRBJ1-4, with TRBD1 identical over 8 bases. Germline assignment: CDR1 KGHDR and CDR2 SFDVKD. The CDR3 is 14 residues long. J lost 8 bases, V lost 7 bases, and 8 bases had no gene match. The CDR3 protein is CATSPGQGGEKLFF. DNA of the CDR3: TGTGCCACCAGCCCCGGACAGGGCGGGGAAAAACTGTTTTTT.

This chain joins TRBV19 and TRBJ2-7; 10 bases agree with TRBD2. The V and J ends lost 7 bases and 0 bases, in that order; junction bases with no gene match: 3. Germline loops: CDR1 LNHDA, CDR2 SQIVND (reference sequence). The CDR3 extends over 14 amino acids. CDR3 coding DNA: TGTGCCAGTACCCCTAGCGGGAGCTCCTACGAGCAGTACTTC. This translates into CASTPSGSSYEQYF.

The rearrangement joins TRBV24-1 to TRBJ2-1; a possible D gene is TRBD2 (5 bases). The CDR3 length is 12 residues. Germline loops: CDR1 KGHDR, CDR2 SFDVKD. Trimming removed 9 bases from V and 8 bases from J, with 13 bases in between. The CDR3 loop is CATRGPGDEQFF. The DNA of the CDR3 is TGTGCCACCCGAGGGCCCGGTGATGAGCAGTTCTTC.

The V call is TRBV24-1, the J call TRBJ2-1; the match to TRBD2 covers 9 bases. The V gene end was trimmed by 0 bases and the J gene end by 8 bases; junction bases not matched to a gene: 10. CDR1 and CDR2 (germline): KGHDR, SFDVKD. CDR3 length equals 17 residues. The DNA for the CDR3 is TGTGCCACCAGTGATTTGAAACTAGCGGGCGCTGAAGATGAGCAGTTCTTC. Translating gives CATSDLKLAGAEDEQFF.

V and J are TRBV10-3 and TRBJ2-1; 9 bases are shared with TRBD1. V was clipped by 0 bases and J by 6 bases; unmatched bases: 9. Germline assignment: CDR1 ENHRY and CDR2 SYGVKD. The CDR3 is made up of 17 amino acids. The CDR3: CAISESMAGQGPNEQFF. The CDR3 DNA reads as TGTGCCATCAGTGAGTCGATGGCGGGACAGGGTCCCAATGAGCAGTTCTTC.

This chain joins TRBV2 and TRBJ2-3, with a weak D call TRBD2 (5 bases). The CDR3 has 15 residues. V lost 4 bases to trimming and J lost 0 bases, with 11 bases between them. Germline V gene data show CDR1 as SNHLY and CDR2 as FYNNEI. The CDR3 reads CASSGPSTSTDTQYF. The CDR3 coding sequence is TGTGCCAGCAGTGGCCCTAGCACCAGCACAGATACGCAGTATTTT.

This clone was observed once. The V and J genes are TRBV9 and TRBJ2-5; D may be TRBD2 (6 bases). This CDR3 is built from 14 residues. Between the trimmed V and J ends, which lost 0 bases and 4 bases, there was a span of 10 bases. CDR1 is SGDLS and CDR2 is YYNGEE in the germline V gene. The CDR3 loop is CASSVGPRGETQYF. The CDR3 region has the DNA TGTGCCAGCAGCGTAGGGCCGCGGGGAGAGACCCAGTACTTC.

In nucleotides, the CDR3 is TGTGCCAGTAGTATGGACAGGGGGCGAGGAGGACAGCCCCAGCATTTT. This gives the protein CASSMDRGRGGQPQHF. This chain joins TRBV19 and TRBJ1-5; 11 bases fit TRBD1. The germline CDR1 and CDR2 sequences are LNHDA and SQIVND (reference sequence). V lost 3 bases to trimming and J lost 7 bases; unmatched junction nucleotides: 8. The CDR3 runs to 16 residues.

This chain joins TRBV7-8 and TRBJ2-7; 8 bases fit TRBD1. J lost 0 bases, V lost 5 bases, and 9 bases had no gene match. This CDR3 region has 16 residues. Germline V lookup: CDR1 SGHVS, CDR2 FQNEAQ. The CDR3 is CASSTTRTGSSYEQYF. CDR3 in DNA: TGTGCCAGCAGCACCACTCGGACAGGGAGCTCCTACGAGCAGTACTTC.

The chain combines TRBV5-4 with TRBJ2-1; D is uncertain. V was trimmed by 3 bases and J by 0 bases, leaving 19 bases between them. CDR1 SGHNT and CDR2 YYREEE come from the germline V gene (reference sequence). There are 18 residues in the CDR3. Here the CDR3 reads CASSSRSRGHGSYNEQFF. DNA of the CDR3: TGTGCCAGCAGCTCGAGGAGTCGAGGCCACGGCTCCTACAATGAGCAGTTCTTC.

The DNA of the CDR3 is TGTGCCAGCAGACCTGGGGAGCAAAATGAGCAGTTCTTC. Translating it yields CASRPGEQNEQFF. The chain links TRBV6-6 to TRBJ2-1, with D tentatively TRBD2 (5 bases). This CDR3 contains 13 residues. Per the germline V gene, CDR1 is MNHNY and CDR2 is SVGAGI (reference sequence). Between the trimmed V and J ends, which lost 6 bases and 7 bases, there was a span of 13 bases.

This clone was recorded once. The J gene is TRBJ1-4, the V gene TRBV2; D unclear. The V gene's germline CDR1 is SNHLY and CDR2 FYNNEI. This CDR3 has 15 residues. The V end lost 2 bases, the J end lost 5 bases, and 12 bases lay between the germline ends. The CDR3 spells CASSELDSLNEKLFF. The CDR3 DNA reads TGTGCCAGCAGTGAATTAGATAGCCTGAATGAAAAACTGTTTTTT.

The sample holds a few counts of this clone. The V call is TRBV2, the J call TRBJ1-5; TRBD1 might be the D (6 bases). Per germline, CDR1 SNHLY and CDR2 FYNNEI. This CDR3 spans 14 amino acids. V was cut by 11 bases and J by 0 bases, with 14 bases left in between. CDR3 DNA: TGTGCCTCAAGTCAGGGGACTAGCAATCAGCCCCAGCATTTT. Protein product: CASSQGTSNQPQHF.

The rearrangement joins TRBV5-1 to TRBJ2-7; the match to TRBD1 covers 12 bases. The V segment lost 5 bases and the J segment 4 bases; nucleotides outside the gene matches: 4. The CDR3 has 14 residues. The germline V gene has CDR1 SGHRS and CDR2 YFSETQ. In nucleotides, the CDR3 is TGCGCCAGCAGACTGGGACAGGGGGCATACGAGCAGTACTTC. Protein sequence: CASRLGQGAYEQYF. Complete variable domain (other parts from reference TRBV5-1 and TRBJ2-7): KAGVTQTPRYLIKTRGQQVTLSCSPISGHRSVSWYQQTPGQGLQFLFEYFSETQRNKGNFPGRFSGRQFSNSRSEMNVSTLELGDSALYLCASRLGQGAYEQYFGPGTRLTVT.

In nucleotides, the CDR3 is TGTGCCAGCAGCTTAGACGGGAGGAACTACAATGAGCAGTTCTTC. Protein sequence: CASSLDGRNYNEQFF. The chain has TRBV7-2 and TRBJ2-1; TRBD2 matches 7 bases. CDR1 and CDR2 (germline): SGHTA, FQGNSA. With 1 base clipped from V and 3 bases from J, the junction kept 3 bases outside the gene matches. There are 15 residues in the CDR3.

This clone appeared once. The chain is built from TRBV28 and TRBJ2-1; D call uncertain. The CDR3 covers 16 residues. From germline, CDR1 is MDHEN and CDR2 SYDVKM. V gave up 5 bases and J gave up 0 bases, with 14 bases separating them. CDR3 amino acids: CASSKPLPSSYNEQFF. The CDR3 region has the DNA TGTGCCAGCAGTAAACCTCTTCCGAGCTCCTACAATGAGCAGTTCTTC.

Regarding this clone: Other DNA sequences in this specimen translate into the identical CDR3. The chain has TRBV7-2 and TRBJ1-5; 8 nucleotides agree with TRBD1. The CDR3 extends over 14 amino acids. With V trimmed by 5 bases and J by 4 bases, 4 bases remained unmatched. Germline CDR1 is SGHTA and CDR2 is FQGNSA. The CDR3 here is CASSLQGGNQPQHF. CDR3 nucleotide sequence: TGTGCCAGCAGCCTACAGGGGGGGAATCAGCCCCAGCATTTT.

This chain joins TRBV29-1 and TRBJ2-1; a possible D gene is TRBD1 (6 bases). This CDR3 is built from 15 residues. Germline assignment: CDR1 SQVTM and CDR2 ANQGSEA. With 1 base removed from V and 2 bases from J, the gap between germline ends came to 12 bases. CDR3 sequence: CSVEGTATAYNEQFF. The DNA of the CDR3 is TGCAGCGTTGAAGGGACAGCCACCGCCTACAATGAGCAGTTCTTC.

V usage is TRBV23-1 and J usage is TRBJ1-2; D may be TRBD1 (6 bases). Being an ORF, TRBV23-1 has a function that is uncertain. The ends were cut back, 9 bases at V and 4 bases at J, with 6 bases in the middle. CDR3 length: 10 residues. CDR3 sequence: CARDSYGYTF. DNA of the CDR3: TGCGCCAGGGACAGCTATGGCTACACCTTC.

The J gene is TRBJ2-1, the V gene TRBV28; TRBD1 matches 8 bases. The CDR3 spans 16 residues. V was clipped by 4 bases and J by 6 bases; unmatched bases: 11. The germline CDR1 and CDR2 sequences are MDHEN and SYDVKM. The CDR3 DNA is TGTGCCAGCAGTTCGTTCACTCGGACAGGGAGCAATGAGCAGTTCTTC. Amino acids: CASSSFTRTGSNEQFF.